This note documents a single TCR beta chain sequence. The data originate from a study of cytomegalovirus exposure and HLA in healthy donors. Use of 60 Vbeta and 13 Jbeta primers characterized the PCR. The method was immunoSEQ multiplex PCR; TCRdb's version includes in-frame clones alone and lacks a portion of them. This specimen shows more than 110,000 clones; the ten leading clones hold less than 3.5%. The specimen sequenced was PBMCs. This clonotype was sampled from a middle-aged man in good health and CMV-seronegative.

The CDR3 is CASSFESGTNTGELFF. The CDR3 DNA sequence: TGTGCCAGCAGCTTCGAGAGCGGAACGAACACCGGGGAGCTGTTTTTT. The chain joins TRBV5-8 to TRBJ2-2, with D perhaps TRBD2 (5 bases). V lost 2 bases, J lost 0 bases, and 11 bases lay in between. The CDR3 is 16 residues long. Germline V gene lookup returns CDR1 SGHTS and CDR2 YDEGEE.